This T cell receptor (beta chain) was profiled in a study of Ad26.COV2.S vaccination and SARS-CoV-2 variants. In the study overall: Doses of Ad26.COV2.S were injected into muscle once or twice, 56 days apart. Whole-study results and caveats: Non-spike TCR breadth was similar in vaccine and placebo recipients. Substantial response breadth was reportedly seen for spike-specific CD8+ and CD4+ T cells after vaccination. Spike-specific TCR breadth was greater in vaccine than placebo recipients.

Treatment: about 20 received Ad26.COV2.S at low or high dose, single or two shots; roughly 5 received placebo; per-sample allocation not given. At day 63 after the first vaccine or placebo injection, samples were drawn. The protocol was immunoSEQ multiplex PCR, while the TCRdb copy is restricted to in-frame clones and leaves out a portion. The table shows fewer than 400,000 clones, with around 89% occurring only once. V trimming: 3 bases; J trimming: 0 bases; junction bases outside the gene matches: 23. CDR3 length: 22 amino acids. The germline V gene has CDR1 MDHEN and CDR2 SYDVKM. As to this clone: The target antigen is unknown.

The sequencing used peripheral blood, collected in a trial of Ad26.COV2.S vaccine versus placebo. The sequence came from a person aged 18 to 65 who received the Ad26.COV2.S COVID-19 vaccine or a placebo. This chain connects TRBV28 to TRBJ2-1, with TRBD2 matching 7 bases. The CDR3 loop is CASSFPQGRTGGRTSSYNEQFF. The CDR3 bases are TGTGCCAGCAGTTTCCCACAAGGAAGGACGGGAGGACGAACGAGCTCCTACAATGAGCAGTTCTTC.